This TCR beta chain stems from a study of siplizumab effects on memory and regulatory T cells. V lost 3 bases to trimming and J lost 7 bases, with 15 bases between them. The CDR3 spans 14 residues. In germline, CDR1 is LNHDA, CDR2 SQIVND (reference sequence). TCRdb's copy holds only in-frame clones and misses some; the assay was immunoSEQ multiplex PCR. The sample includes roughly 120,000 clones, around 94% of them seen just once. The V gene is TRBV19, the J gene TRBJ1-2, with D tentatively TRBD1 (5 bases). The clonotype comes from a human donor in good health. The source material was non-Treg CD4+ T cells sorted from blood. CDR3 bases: TGTGCCAGTAGTATCGGGGGGGACGTTGCTGGCTACACCTTC. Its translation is CASSIGGDVAGYTF.